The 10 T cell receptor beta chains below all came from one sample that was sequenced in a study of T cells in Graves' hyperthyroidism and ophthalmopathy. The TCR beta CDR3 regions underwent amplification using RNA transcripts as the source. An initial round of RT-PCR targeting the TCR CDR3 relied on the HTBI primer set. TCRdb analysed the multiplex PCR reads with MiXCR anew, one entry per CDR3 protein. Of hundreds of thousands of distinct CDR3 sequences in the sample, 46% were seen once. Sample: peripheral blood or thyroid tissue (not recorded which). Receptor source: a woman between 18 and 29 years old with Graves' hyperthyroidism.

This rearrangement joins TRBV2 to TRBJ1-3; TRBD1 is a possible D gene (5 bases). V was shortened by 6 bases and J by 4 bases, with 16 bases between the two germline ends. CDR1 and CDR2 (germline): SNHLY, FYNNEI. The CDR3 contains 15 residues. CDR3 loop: CASSLRRAIGNTIYF. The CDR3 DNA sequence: TGTGCCAGCAGCCTTCGCAGGGCCATCGGAAACACCATATATTTT.

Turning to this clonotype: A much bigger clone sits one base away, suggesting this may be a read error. The CDR3 spells CSATGQGGTQYF. The CDR3 nucleotides read TGCAGTGCTACCGGACAGGGCGGGACCCAGTACTTC. V usage is TRBV20-1 and J usage is TRBJ2-5, with TRBD1 matching over 8 bases. Germline V gene lookup returns CDR1 DFQATT and CDR2 SNEGSKA (reference sequence). CDR3 length: 12 residues. The junction had 5 bases not matched to a gene; V was cut back by 4 bases and J by 7 bases.

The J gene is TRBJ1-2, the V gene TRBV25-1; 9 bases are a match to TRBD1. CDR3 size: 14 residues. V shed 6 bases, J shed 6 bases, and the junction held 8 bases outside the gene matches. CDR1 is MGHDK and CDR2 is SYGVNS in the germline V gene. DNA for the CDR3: TGTGCCAGCAGAAGGGACAGGGTTGACGATGGCTACACCTTC. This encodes CASRRDRVDDGYTF.

CDR3 in amino acids: CASSEPGEQYF. The CDR3 DNA follows: TGTGCCAGCAGTGAACCGGGTGAGCAGTACTTC. This chain uses TRBV2 with TRBJ2-7; D remains unclear. Per germline, CDR1 SNHLY and CDR2 FYNNEI. V was pared by 2 bases and J by 7 bases, with 6 bases between. This CDR3 contains 11 residues.

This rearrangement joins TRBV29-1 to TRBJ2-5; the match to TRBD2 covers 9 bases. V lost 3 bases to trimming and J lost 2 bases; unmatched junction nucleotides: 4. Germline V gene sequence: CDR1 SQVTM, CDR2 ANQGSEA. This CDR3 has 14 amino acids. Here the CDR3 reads CSVDVAGVQETQYF. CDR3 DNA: TGCAGCGTTGATGTAGCGGGGGTACAAGAGACCCAGTACTTC.

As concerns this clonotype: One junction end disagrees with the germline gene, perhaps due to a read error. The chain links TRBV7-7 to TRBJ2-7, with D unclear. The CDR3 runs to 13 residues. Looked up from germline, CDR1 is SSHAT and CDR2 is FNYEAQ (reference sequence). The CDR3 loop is CAGSLKLHYEQYF. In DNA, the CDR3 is TGTGCCGGCAGTTTAAAACTTCATTACGAGCAGTACTTC.

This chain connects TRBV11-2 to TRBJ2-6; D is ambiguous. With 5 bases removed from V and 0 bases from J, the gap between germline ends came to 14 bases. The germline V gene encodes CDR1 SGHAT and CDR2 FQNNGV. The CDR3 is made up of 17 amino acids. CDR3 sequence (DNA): TGTGCCAGCAGCCAAGATTTGGGCATCTCTGGGGCCAACGTCCTGACTTTC. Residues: CASSQDLGISGANVLTF.

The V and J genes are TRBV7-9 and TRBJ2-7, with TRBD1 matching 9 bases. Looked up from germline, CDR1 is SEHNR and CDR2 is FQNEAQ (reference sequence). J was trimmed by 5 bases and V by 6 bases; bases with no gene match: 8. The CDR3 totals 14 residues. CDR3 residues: CASSLTGGVHEQYF. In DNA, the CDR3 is TGTGCCAGCAGTTTAACAGGGGGCGTACACGAGCAGTACTTC. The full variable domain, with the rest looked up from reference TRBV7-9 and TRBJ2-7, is DTGVSQNPRHKITKRGQNVTFRCDPISEHNRLYWYRQTLGQGPEFLTYFQNEAQLEKSRLLSDRFSAERPKGSFSTLEIQRTEQGDSAMYLCASSLTGGVHEQYFGPGTRLTVT.

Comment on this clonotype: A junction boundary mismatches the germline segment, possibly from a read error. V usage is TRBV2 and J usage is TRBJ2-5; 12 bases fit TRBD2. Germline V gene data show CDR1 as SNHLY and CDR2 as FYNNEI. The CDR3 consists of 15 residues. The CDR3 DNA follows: TGTGCCATCAGTGATCTAGCGGGAGGGCGCGAGACCCAGTACTTC. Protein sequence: CAISDLAGGRETQYF.

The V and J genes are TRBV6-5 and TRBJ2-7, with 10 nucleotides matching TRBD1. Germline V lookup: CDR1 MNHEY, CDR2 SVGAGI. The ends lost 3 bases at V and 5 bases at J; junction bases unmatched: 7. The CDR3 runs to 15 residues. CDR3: CASSYDRQGANEQYF. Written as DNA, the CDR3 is TGTGCCAGCAGTTATGACCGACAGGGGGCTAACGAGCAGTACTTC.